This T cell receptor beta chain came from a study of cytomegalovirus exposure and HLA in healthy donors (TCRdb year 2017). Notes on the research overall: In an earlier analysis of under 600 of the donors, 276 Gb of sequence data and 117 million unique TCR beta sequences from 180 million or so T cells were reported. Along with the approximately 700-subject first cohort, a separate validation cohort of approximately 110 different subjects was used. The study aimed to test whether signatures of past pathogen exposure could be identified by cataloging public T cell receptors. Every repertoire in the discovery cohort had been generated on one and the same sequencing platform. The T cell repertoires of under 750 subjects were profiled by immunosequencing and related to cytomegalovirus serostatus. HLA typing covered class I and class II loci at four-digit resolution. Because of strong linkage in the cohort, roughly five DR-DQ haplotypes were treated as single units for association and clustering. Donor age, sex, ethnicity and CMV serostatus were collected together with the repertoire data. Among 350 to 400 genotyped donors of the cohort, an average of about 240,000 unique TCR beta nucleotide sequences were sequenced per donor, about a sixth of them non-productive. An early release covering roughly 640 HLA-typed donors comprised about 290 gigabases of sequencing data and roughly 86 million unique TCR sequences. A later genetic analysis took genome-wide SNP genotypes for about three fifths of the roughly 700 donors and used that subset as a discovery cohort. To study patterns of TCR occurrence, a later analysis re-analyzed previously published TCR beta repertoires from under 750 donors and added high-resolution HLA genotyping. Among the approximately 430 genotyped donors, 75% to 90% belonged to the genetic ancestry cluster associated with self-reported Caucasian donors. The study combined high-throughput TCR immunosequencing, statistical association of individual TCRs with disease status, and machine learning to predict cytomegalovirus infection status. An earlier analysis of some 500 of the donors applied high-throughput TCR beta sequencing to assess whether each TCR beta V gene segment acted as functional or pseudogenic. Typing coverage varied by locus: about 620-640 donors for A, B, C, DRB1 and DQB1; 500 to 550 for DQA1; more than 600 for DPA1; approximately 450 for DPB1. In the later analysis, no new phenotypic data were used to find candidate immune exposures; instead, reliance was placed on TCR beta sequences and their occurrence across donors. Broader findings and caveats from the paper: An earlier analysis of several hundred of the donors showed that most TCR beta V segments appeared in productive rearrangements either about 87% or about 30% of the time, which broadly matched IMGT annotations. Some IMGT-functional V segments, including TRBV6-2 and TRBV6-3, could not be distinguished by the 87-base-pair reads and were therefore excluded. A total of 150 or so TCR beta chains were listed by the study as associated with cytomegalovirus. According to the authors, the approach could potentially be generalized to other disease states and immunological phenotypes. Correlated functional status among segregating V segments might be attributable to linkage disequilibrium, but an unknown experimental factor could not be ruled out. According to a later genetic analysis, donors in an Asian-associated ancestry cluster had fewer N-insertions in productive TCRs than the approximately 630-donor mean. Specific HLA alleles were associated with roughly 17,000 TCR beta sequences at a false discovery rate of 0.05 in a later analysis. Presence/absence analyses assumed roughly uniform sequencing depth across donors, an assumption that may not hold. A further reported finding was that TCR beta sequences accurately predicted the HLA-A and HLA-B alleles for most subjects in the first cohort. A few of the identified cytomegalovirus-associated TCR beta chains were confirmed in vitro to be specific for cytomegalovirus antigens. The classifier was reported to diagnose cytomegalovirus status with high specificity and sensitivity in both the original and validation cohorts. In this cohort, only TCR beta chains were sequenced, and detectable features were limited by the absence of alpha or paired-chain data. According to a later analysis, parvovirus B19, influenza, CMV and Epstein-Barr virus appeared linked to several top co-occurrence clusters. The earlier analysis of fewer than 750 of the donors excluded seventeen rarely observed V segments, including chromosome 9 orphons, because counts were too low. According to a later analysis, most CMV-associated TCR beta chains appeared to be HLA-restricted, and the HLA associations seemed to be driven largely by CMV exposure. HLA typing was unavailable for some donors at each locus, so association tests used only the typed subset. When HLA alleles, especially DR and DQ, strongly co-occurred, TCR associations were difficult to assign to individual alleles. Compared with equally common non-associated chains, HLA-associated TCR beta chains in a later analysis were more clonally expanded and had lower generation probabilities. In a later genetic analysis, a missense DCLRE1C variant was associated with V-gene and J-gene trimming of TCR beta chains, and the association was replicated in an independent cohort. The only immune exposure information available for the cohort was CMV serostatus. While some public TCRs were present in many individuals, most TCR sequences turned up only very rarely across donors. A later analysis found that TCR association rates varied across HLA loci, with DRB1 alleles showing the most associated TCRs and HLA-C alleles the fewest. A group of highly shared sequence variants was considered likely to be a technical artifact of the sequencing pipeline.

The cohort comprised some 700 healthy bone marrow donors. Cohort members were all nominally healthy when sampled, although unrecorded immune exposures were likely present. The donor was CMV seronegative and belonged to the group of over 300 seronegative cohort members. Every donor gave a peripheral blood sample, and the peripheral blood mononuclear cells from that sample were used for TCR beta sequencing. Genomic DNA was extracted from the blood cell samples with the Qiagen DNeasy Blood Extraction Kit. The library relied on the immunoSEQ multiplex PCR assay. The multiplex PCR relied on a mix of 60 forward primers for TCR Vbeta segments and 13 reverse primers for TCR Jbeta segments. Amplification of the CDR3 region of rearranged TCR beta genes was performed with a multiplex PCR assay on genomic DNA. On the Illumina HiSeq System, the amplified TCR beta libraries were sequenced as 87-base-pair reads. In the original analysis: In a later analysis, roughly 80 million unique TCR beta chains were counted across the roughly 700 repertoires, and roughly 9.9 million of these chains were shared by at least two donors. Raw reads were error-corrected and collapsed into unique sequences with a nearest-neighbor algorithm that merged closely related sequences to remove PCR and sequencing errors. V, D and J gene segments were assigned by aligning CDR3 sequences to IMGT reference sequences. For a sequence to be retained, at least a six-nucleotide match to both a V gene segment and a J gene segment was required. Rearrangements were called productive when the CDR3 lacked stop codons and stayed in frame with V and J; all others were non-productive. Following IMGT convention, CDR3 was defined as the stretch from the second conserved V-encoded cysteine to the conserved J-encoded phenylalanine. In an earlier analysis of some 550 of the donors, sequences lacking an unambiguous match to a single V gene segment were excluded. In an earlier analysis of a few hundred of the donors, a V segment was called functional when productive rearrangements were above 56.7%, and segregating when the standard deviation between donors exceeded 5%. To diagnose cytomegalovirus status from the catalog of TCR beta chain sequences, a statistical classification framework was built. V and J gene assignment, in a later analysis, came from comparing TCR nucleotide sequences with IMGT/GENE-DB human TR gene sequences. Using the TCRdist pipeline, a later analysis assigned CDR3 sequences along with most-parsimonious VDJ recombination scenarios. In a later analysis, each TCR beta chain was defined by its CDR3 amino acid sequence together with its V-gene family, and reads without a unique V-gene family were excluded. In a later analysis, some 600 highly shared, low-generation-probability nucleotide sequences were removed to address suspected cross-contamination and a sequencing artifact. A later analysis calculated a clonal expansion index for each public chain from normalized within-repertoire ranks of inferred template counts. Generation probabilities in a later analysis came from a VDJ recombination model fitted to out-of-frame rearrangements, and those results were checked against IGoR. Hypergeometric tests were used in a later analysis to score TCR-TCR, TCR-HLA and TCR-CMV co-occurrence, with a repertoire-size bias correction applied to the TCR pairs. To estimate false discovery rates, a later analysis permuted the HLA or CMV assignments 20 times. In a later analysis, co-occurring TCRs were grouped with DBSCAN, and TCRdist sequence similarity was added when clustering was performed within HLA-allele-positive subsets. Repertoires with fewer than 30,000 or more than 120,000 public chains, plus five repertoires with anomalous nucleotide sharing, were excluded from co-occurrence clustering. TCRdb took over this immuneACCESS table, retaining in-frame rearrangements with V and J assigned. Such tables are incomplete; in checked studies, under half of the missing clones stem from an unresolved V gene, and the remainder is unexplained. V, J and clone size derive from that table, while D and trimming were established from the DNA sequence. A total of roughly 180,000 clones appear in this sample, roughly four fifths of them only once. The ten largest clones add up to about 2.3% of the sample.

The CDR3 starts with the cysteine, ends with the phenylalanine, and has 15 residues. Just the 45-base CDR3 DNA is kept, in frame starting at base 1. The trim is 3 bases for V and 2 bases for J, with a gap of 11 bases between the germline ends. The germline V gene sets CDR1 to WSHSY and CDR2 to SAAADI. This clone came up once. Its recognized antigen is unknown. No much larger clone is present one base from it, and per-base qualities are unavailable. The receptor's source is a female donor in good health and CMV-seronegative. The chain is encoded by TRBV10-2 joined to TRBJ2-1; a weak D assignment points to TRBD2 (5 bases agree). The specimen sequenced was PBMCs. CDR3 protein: CASSDGDWTYNEQFF. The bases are TGCGCCAGCAGTGACGGGGATTGGACCTACAATGAGCAGTTCTTC.